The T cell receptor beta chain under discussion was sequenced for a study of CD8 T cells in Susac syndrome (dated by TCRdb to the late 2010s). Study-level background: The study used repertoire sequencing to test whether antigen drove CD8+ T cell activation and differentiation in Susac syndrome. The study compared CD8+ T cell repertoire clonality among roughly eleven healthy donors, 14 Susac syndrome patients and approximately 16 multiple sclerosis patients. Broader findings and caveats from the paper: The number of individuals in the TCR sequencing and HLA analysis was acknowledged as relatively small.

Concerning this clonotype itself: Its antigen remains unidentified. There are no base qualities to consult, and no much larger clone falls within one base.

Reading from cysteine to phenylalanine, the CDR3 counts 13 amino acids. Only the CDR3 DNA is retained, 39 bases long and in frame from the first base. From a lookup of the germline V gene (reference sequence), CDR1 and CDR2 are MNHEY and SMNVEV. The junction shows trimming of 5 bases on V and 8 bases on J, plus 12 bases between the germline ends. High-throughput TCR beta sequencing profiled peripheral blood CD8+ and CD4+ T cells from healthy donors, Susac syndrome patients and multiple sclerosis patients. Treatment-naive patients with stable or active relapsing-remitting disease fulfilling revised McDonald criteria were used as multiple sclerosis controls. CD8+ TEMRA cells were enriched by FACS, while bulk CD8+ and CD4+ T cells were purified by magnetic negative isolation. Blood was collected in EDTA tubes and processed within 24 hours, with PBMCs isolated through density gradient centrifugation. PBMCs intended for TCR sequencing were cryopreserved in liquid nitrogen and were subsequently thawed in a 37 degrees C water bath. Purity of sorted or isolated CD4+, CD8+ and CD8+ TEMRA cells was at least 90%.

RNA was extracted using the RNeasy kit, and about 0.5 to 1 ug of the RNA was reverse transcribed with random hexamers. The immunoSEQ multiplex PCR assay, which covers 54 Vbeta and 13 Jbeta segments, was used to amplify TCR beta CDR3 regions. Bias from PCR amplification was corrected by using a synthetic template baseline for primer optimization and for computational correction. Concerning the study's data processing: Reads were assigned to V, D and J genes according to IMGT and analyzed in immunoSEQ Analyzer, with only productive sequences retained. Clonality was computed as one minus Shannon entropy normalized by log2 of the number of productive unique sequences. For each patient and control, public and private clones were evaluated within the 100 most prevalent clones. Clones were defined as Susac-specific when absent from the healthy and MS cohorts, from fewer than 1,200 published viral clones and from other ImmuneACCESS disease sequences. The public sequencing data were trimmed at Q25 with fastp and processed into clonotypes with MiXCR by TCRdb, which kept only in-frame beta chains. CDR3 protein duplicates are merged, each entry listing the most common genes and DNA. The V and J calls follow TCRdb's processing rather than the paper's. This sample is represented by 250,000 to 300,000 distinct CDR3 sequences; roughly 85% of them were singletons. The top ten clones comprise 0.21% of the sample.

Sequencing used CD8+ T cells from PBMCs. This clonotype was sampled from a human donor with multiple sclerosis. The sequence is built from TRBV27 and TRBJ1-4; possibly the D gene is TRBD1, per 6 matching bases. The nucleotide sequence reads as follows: TGTGCCAGCAGTCGGCAGGGGAAAGAAAAACTGTTTTTT. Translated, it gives CASSRQGKEKLFF.